This T cell receptor (beta chain) was observed in a study of cytomegalovirus exposure and HLA in healthy donors. On this clone itself: Its target is unknown.

V was pared by 3 bases and J by 6 bases, with 20 bases between. Germline V gene data show CDR1 as MNHEY and CDR2 as SMNVEV (reference sequence). The CDR3 spans 16 residues. Whole-study findings and limits: CMV antigen specificity was confirmed in vitro for three CMV-associated chains. Being indistinguishable, some V segments were excluded, TRBV6-2 and TRBV6-3 among them.

Primers for the PCR totalled 60 Vbeta and 13 Jbeta. The table came from immunoSEQ multiplex PCR; TCRdb's copy has only in-frame clones and leaves some out. The repertoire holds about 120,000 clones, with roughly 71% as singletons. Sequencing input: PBMCs. V gene TRBV27 combines with J gene TRBJ1-1; maybe TRBD1 (6 bases). This TCR derives from a middle-aged woman in good health and CMV-seropositive. The CDR3 spells CASSFAAGADIAEAFF. The DNA of the CDR3 is TGTGCCAGCAGTTTCGCGGCAGGGGCCGATATCGCTGAAGCTTTCTTT.